This T cell receptor (beta chain) appears in the sequencing data of a study of identical twins. In regard to this clonotype: Its antigen is as yet unknown.

Study observations and caveats: Monozygotic twins shared more out-of-frame TCR alpha than recombination models predicted. It was cross-sectional statistical analysis, not following the same donors, that the conclusions relied on. Invariant MAIT and iNKT cells may have partly biased zero-insertion analyses.

Template switching introduced a universal primer site, and the cDNA bore unique molecular identifiers. One entry per CDR3 protein results from TCRdb running MiXCR on the 5' RACE reads. The data show some 1,600,000 distinct CDR3 sequences, about 32% seen once. Germline V gene sequence: CDR1 MNHNS, CDR2 SASEGT. The CDR3 consists of 15 residues. Trimming cost V 9 bases and J 8 bases; bases outside gene matches: 16. This clonotype originated in a newborn girl in good health. The sample comprised cord blood. The chain employs TRBV6-1 and TRBJ2-1, with 7 bases aligning to TRBD2. The CDR3 is CASAKSSGHGYEQFF. In DNA form, the CDR3 reads TGTGCCAGTGCCAAATCTAGCGGCCATGGGTATGAGCAGTTCTTC.